What follows are 15 T cell receptor beta chains derived from one specimen sequenced in a study of cytomegalovirus exposure and HLA in healthy donors. In the PCR, 60 Vbeta and 13 Jbeta primers were used. Produced via immunoSEQ multiplex PCR; TCRdb's table is partial and in-frame only. The sample shows over 100,000 clones, 55% to 80% of them seen only once. Sequenced input: PBMCs. These receptors came from a human donor in good health.

The V and J genes are TRBV28 and TRBJ2-7; 9 bases are shared with TRBD2. V was pared by 8 bases and J by 1 base, with 6 bases of the junction left unmatched. Germline lookup yields CDR1 MDHEN and CDR2 SYDVKM. The CDR3 sequence is 14 residues long. CDR3 in amino acids: CASGPLAGSYEQYF. Here the CDR3 DNA reads TGTGCCAGCGGTCCACTAGCGGGTTCCTACGAGCAGTACTTC.

CDR3 amino acids: CASSAVNANYGYTF. For the CDR3, the DNA is TGTGCCAGCAGTGCAGTGAACGCTAACTATGGCTACACCTTC. This chain uses TRBV2 with TRBJ1-2; D remains unclear. The CDR3 is made up of 14 amino acids. Germline V CDR1 and CDR2: SNHLY, FYNNEI. Trimming took off 4 bases at V and 0 bases at J, with 9 bases between the two ends.

About this clone: The CDR3 does not end in the conserved phenylalanine or tryptophan, so this is likely a read error. No DNA is shown, since the ends of the CDR3 on it are uncertain; the CDR3 is the one TCRdb lists. CDR3 region: CASSLGVGLAGEIL. The chain links TRBV28 to TRBJ2-7; TRBD2 was called by the table and not checked on the DNA. The germline V gene encodes CDR1 MDHEN and CDR2 SYDVKM. Including both end residues, the CDR3 is 14 amino acids long.

CDR3 sequence: CASSLGLAGYNEQFF. Here the CDR3 DNA reads TGTGCCAGCAGCTTAGGGCTAGCGGGCTACAATGAGCAGTTCTTC. The J gene is TRBJ2-1, the V gene TRBV7-8, with 8 bases that match TRBD2. Germline values: CDR1 SGHVS, CDR2 FQNEAQ. V gave up 1 base and J gave up 3 bases; unmatched junction bases: 2. The CDR3 extends over 15 amino acids.

The chain carries TRBV2 and TRBJ1-2, with D unclear. There are 13 residues in the CDR3. The germline CDR1 and CDR2 sequences are SNHLY and FYNNEI. The V gene lost 3 bases and the J gene lost 3 bases, with 8 bases spanning the gap. CDR3 coding DNA: TGTGCCAGCAGTGATTCGTTATACTATGGCTACACCTTC. Its protein is CASSDSLYYGYTF.

The V gene is TRBV10-1, the J gene TRBJ1-1; TRBD1 matches 9 bases. The ends lost 7 bases at V and 1 base at J; junction bases unmatched: 10. The V gene's germline CDR1 is WNHNN and CDR2 SYGVQD (reference sequence). The CDR3 covers 16 residues. The CDR3 DNA reads TGCGCCAGCATTTCCCCGGGACAGGGAACGAACACTGAAGCTTTCTTT. It specifies CASISPGQGTNTEAFF.

The chain recombines TRBV19 with TRBJ1-4; 11 bases are shared with TRBD1. There are 15 residues in the CDR3. Trimming took 4 bases from V and 4 from J; bases not matched to a gene: 2. The germline V gene has CDR1 LNHDA and CDR2 SQIVND (reference sequence). The CDR3 sequence: CASSTGTGGNEKLFF. DNA of the CDR3: TGTGCCAGTAGTACTGGGACAGGGGGTAATGAAAAACTGTTTTTT.

The V call is TRBV5-1, the J call TRBJ1-1; D perhaps matches TRBD1 (5 bases). V gave up 2 bases and J gave up 5 bases, with 13 bases separating them. The CDR3 is 14 amino acids. Germline lookup yields CDR1 SGHRS and CDR2 YFSETQ. The CDR3 nucleotides read TGCGCCAGCAGCTTCACTACGGGGGGGACTGAAGCTTTCTTT. This sequence encodes CASSFTTGGTEAFF.

The chain has TRBV5-1 and TRBJ1-5, with no clear D. Between the trimmed V and J ends, which lost 1 base and 0 bases, there was a span of 8 bases. This CDR3 has 15 residues. The germline V gene encodes CDR1 SGHRS and CDR2 YFSETQ. The CDR3 DNA follows: TGCGCCAGCAGCTTGAGAGGAGATAGCAATCAGCCCCAGCATTTT. Protein sequence: CASSLRGDSNQPQHF.

The genes are TRBV7-9 and TRBJ1-1; 9 bases are a match to TRBD1. V trimming: 4 bases; J trimming: 2 bases; junction bases outside the gene matches: 2. This CDR3 contains 14 residues. Germline CDR1 is SEHNR and CDR2 is FQNEAQ (reference sequence). The CDR3 reads CASSSGQGNTEAFF. DNA for the CDR3: TGTGCCAGCAGCTCGGGACAGGGTAACACTGAAGCTTTCTTT.

This clone was counted only a few times. This sequence joins TRBV28 and TRBJ2-7, with 12 positions matching TRBD2. From germline, CDR1 is MDHEN and CDR2 SYDVKM. The CDR3 has 15 amino acids. The V segment lost 7 bases and the J segment 3 bases; nucleotides outside the gene matches: 7. In DNA form, the CDR3 reads TGTGCCAGCAACACCGCGACTAGCGGGAGCTACGAGCAGTACTTC. Protein: CASNTATSGSYEQYF.

The genes are TRBV5-1 and TRBJ2-7; 8 bases map to TRBD1. The CDR3 sequence is 18 residues long. The germline V gene encodes CDR1 SGHRS and CDR2 YFSETQ. Trimming took 0 bases from V and 0 from J; bases not matched to a gene: 11. The CDR3 bases are TGCGCCAGCAGCTTGGGGACAGGGATAAGGCAAGGCTCCTACGAGCAGTACTTC. It yields the protein CASSLGTGIRQGSYEQYF.

The chain combines TRBV28 with TRBJ2-7, with TRBD1 identical over 8 bases. CDR1 MDHEN and CDR2 SYDVKM come from the germline V gene. The ends lost 7 bases at V and 1 base at J; junction bases unmatched: 9. The CDR3 totals 15 residues. The CDR3 spells CASTLDRGGSYEQYF. The CDR3 nucleotides read TGTGCCAGCACGTTAGACAGGGGTGGGTCCTACGAGCAGTACTTC.

As regards this clone: The junction shows a germline mismatch at one end, possibly a read error. The chain couples TRBV6-6 to TRBJ1-1; 7 positions match TRBD1. Per germline, CDR1 MNHNY and CDR2 SVGAGI (reference sequence). This CDR3 has 15 residues. The CDR3 reads CASSRGGGGTEAYMF. The CDR3 coding sequence is TGTGCCAGCAGCCGGGGGGGAGGCGGGACAGAAGCCTACATGTTT.

The chain employs TRBV4-1 and TRBJ2-7; 7 nucleotides align to TRBD2. The V segment lost 2 bases and the J segment 3 bases; nucleotides outside the gene matches: 7. Germline CDR1 is MGHRA and CDR2 is YSYEKL. This CDR3 is built from 15 residues. The CDR3 DNA reads TGCGCCAGCAGCCAAAAGCCTAGCGGTTACTACGAGCAGTACTTC. Encoded protein: CASSQKPSGYYEQYF.